The 12 T cell receptor beta chains reported below all come from one sample, sequenced in a study of response to subunit inactivated influenza vaccine. TCRdb independently ran MiXCR on the RT-PCR reads; one entry per CDR3 protein. Counted here are 650,000 to 800,000 distinct CDR3 sequences, 15% to 20% occurring once; the ten biggest clones make up roughly 11%. The sample consisted of PBMCs from blood, taken 5 to 6 days after vaccination. These TCRs come from a man in his fifties who received an inactivated influenza vaccine.

This clonotype appeared a few times. The CDR3 nucleotides are TGTGCCAGCAGCTTAGGCACTAGCGTGTACGAGCAGTACTTC. This encodes CASSLGTSVYEQYF. This chain connects TRBV11-2 to TRBJ2-7, with TRBD2 identical over 7 bases. The V segment lost 1 base and the J segment 4 bases; nucleotides outside the gene matches: 4. The CDR3 is 14 residues long. Germline V gene sequence: CDR1 SGHAT, CDR2 FQNNGV.

This clonotype was detected only a few times. The rearrangement joins TRBV5-1 to TRBJ2-7; 7 bases align to TRBD1. In germline, CDR1 is SGHRS, CDR2 YFSETQ. V was pared by 2 bases and J by 5 bases, with 13 bases of the junction left unmatched. There are 16 residues in the CDR3. The DNA of the CDR3 is TGCGCCAGCAGCTTCAACAAAAGGGACAGTATCCACGAGCAGTACTTC. Protein product: CASSFNKRDSIHEQYF.

This clonotype was detected a few times. The J gene is TRBJ2-3, the V gene TRBV6-5; 7 bases map to TRBD1. Trimming at V came to 4 bases and at J to 5 bases, leaving 15 bases not matched to a gene. Germline V gene sequence: CDR1 MNHEY, CDR2 SVGAGI. The CDR3 is made up of 17 amino acids. The CDR3 loop is CASSSNRGAFLGDTQYF. The CDR3 region has the DNA TGTGCCAGCAGTTCGAACAGGGGTGCCTTTTTGGGAGATACGCAGTATTTT.

This clonotype was seen only a few times. This chain joins TRBV10-3 and TRBJ2-7; TRBD2 matches 8 bases. The CDR3 has 14 residues. After removal of 4 bases from V and 5 bases from J, the junction contained 7 bases not matched to a gene. The V gene's germline CDR1 is ENHRY and CDR2 SYGVKD. The CDR3 protein is CAISVGAGGNEQYF. The CDR3 coding sequence is TGTGCCATCAGTGTGGGTGCGGGGGGTAACGAGCAGTACTTC.

The chain uses TRBV4-3 and TRBJ2-2; D gene uncertain. Trimming took off 4 bases at V and 1 base at J, with 19 bases between the two ends. This CDR3 spans 18 amino acids. CDR1 is LGHNA and CDR2 is YSLEER in the germline V gene. In DNA form, the CDR3 reads TGCGCCAGCAGCCCACGTATGGTGGCCCGCGAGAACACCGGGGAGCTGTTTTTT. Its protein is CASSPRMVARENTGELFF.

The rearrangement links TRBV10-2 to TRBJ2-6; D is possibly TRBD1 (5 bases). V was pared by 3 bases and J by 0 bases, with 12 bases between. The CDR3 runs to 17 residues. The germline V gene has CDR1 WSHSY and CDR2 SAAADI. CDR3 region: CASSEGQGLSGANVLTF. The CDR3 DNA reads TGCGCCAGCAGTGAAGGGCAGGGCCTCTCTGGGGCCAACGTCCTGACTTTC.

This clonotype has more than one count but fewer than ten. The chain links TRBV10-1 to TRBJ2-2; maybe TRBD2 (5 bases). Trimming removed 3 bases from V and 6 bases from J, with 8 bases in between. The CDR3 has 13 residues. Germline V gene data show CDR1 as WNHNN and CDR2 as SYGVQD (reference sequence). CDR3 DNA: TGCGCCAGCAGTGAAATGCGGGCCGGGGAGCTGTTTTTT. Translating it yields CASSEMRAGELFF.

Ten or more counts support this clonotype. The CDR3 nucleotides are TGTGCCAGCGGCCTCCGCGGGGCTTCCTACGAGCAGTACTTC. Translation: CASGLRGASYEQYF. The chain combines TRBV7-9 with TRBJ2-7, with D perhaps matching TRBD2 (6 bases). Germline CDR1 SEHNR, CDR2 FQNEAQ (reference sequence). V was shortened by 8 bases and J by 1 base, with 15 bases between the two germline ends. The CDR3 has 14 amino acids.

In this sample, this clonotype turned up a few times. V gene TRBV12-3 or TRBV12-4 combines with J gene TRBJ1-5, with D possibly TRBD1 on 5 matching bases. Trimming cost V 1 base and J 2 bases, with 9 bases left between them. The CDR3 extends over 15 amino acids. The DNA of the CDR3 is TGTGCCAGCAGTTTAGGACAGATCCGCAATCAGCCCCAGCATTTT. As protein: CASSLGQIRNQPQHF.

This clonotype was picked up many times. V is TRBV4-2 and J is TRBJ2-7, with D unclear. V was shortened by 3 bases and J by 0 bases, with 6 bases between the two germline ends. The CDR3 has 13 amino acids. Germline CDR1 and CDR2: LGHNA and YNFKEQ. CDR3 nucleotides: TGTGCCAGCAGCCAGGTAGGCTCCTACGAGCAGTACTTC. Protein: CASSQVGSYEQYF.

A few counts support this clonotype. The chain couples TRBV6-1 to TRBJ1-6; D not certain. This CDR3 is 14 amino acids long. Trimming cost V 6 bases and J 8 bases, with 14 bases left between them. Germline V CDR1 and CDR2: MNHNS, SASEGT. The CDR3, as DNA: TGTGCCAGCAGCCCAGACACAAGATATTCACCCCTCCACTTT. Its protein product is CASSPDTRYSPLHF.

This clonotype was picked up a small number of times. This CDR3 is CAWSLNPIKAEAFF. In DNA, the CDR3 is TGTGCCTGGAGTTTAAACCCGATTAAGGCTGAAGCTTTCTTT. The J gene is TRBJ1-1, the V gene TRBV30; D is ambiguous. CDR3 size: 14 residues. Germline-derived CDR1 and CDR2 are GTSNPN and SVGIG (reference sequence). V was clipped by 2 bases and J by 6 bases, with 16 bases between them.